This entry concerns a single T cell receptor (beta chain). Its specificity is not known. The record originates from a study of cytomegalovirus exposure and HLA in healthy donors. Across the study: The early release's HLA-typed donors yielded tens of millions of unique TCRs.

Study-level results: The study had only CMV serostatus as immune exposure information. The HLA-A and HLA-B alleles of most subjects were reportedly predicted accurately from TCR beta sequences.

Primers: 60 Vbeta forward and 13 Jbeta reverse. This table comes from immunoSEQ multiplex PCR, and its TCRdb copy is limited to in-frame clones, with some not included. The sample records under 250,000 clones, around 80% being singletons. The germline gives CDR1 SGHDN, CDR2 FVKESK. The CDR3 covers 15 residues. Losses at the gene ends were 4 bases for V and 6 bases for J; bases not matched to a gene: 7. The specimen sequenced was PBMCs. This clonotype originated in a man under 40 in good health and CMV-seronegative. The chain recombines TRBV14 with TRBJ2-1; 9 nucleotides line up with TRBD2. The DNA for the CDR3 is TGTGCCAGCAGCCGGTCGGTAGCGGGAGTCAATGAGCAGTTCTTC. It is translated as CASSRSVAGVNEQFF. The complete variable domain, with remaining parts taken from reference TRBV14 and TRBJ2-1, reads EAGVTQFPSHSVIEKGQTVTLRCDPISGHDNLYWYRRVMGKEIKFLLHFVKESKQDESGMPNNRFLAERTGGTYSTLKVQPAELEDSGVYFCASSRSVAGVNEQFFGPGTRLTVL.